This TCR beta chain appears in the sequencing data of a study of OX40 agonist ivuxolimab in advanced cancers. Study-wide background: Therapy given before enrollment (anti-PD-1, anti-PD-L1 or anti-CTLA-4) was allowed, and around 41% had some.

Germline V gene sequence: CDR1 SEHNR, CDR2 FQNEAQ (reference sequence). V was clipped by 5 bases and J by 4 bases, with 12 bases between them. The CDR3 loop spans 14 amino acids. Points from the study as a whole: At 0.1 to 3.0 mg/kg and by week 6, clonal expansion occurred in CD4+ and CD8+ blood T cells. Some patients who did not respond also had low normalized T-cell clonal expansion.

As for this clone: Its antigen is still unknown.

The assay was immunoSEQ multiplex PCR, and TCRdb's table has in-frame clones only and misses some. The sample consists of 60,000 to 80,000 clones, 70% to 85% of them appearing once. Blood sampling took place at baseline, cycle 4 day 1, and cycle 7 day 1. The source is an adult with an advanced solid tumor such as melanoma, head and neck, liver or kidney cancer. Sequenced material: CD4+ or CD8+ T cells sorted from blood, taken in a trial of the OX40 agonist ivuxolimab. The rearrangement uses TRBV7-9 and TRBJ1-3, with TRBD1 as a possible D gene (6 bases). The CDR3, as DNA: TGTGCCAGCAGCCCGCACAGGGCCGGAAACACCATATATTTT. It is translated as CASSPHRAGNTIYF. The whole variable domain, filled in from reference TRBV7-9 and TRBJ1-3, reads DTGVSQNPRHKITKRGQNVTFRCDPISEHNRLYWYRQTLGQGPEFLTYFQNEAQLEKSRLLSDRFSAERPKGSFSTLEIQRTEQGDSAMYLCASSPHRAGNTIYFGEGSWLTVV.